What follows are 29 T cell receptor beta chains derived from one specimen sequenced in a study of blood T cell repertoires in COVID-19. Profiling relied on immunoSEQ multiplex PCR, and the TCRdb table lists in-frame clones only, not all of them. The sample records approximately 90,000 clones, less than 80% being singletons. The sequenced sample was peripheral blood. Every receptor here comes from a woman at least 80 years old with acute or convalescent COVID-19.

CDR3 sequence (DNA): TGTGCCAGCAGTCGGGACAGGTCACTCGACACTGAAGCTTTCTTT. Its translation: CASSRDRSLDTEAFF. The J gene is TRBJ1-1, the V gene TRBV6-2 or TRBV6-3, with 8 bases lining up with TRBD1. The CDR3 runs to 15 residues. J was trimmed by 3 bases and V by 5 bases; bases with no gene match: 8. Looked up from germline, CDR1 is MNHEY and CDR2 is SVGEGT.

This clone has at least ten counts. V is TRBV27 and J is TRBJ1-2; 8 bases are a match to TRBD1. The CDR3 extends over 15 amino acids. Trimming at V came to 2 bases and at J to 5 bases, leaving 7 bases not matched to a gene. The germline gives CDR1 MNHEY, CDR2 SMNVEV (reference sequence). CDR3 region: CASSLIQGVPYGYTF. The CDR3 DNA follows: TGTGCCAGCAGTTTAATACAGGGGGTCCCATATGGCTACACCTTC.

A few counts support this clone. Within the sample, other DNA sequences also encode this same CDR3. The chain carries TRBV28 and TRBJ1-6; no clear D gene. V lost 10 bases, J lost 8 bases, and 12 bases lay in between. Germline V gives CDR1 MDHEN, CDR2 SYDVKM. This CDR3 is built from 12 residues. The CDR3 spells CAISVPDSPLHF. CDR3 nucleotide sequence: TGTGCCATCTCGGTTCCCGATTCACCCCTCCACTTT.

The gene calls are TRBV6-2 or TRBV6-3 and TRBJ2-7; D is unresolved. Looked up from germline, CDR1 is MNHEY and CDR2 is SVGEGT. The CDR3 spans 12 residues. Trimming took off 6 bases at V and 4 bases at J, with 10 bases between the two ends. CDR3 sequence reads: CASSRRGYEQYF. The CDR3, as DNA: TGTGCCAGCAGCCGACGAGGATACGAGCAGTACTTC.

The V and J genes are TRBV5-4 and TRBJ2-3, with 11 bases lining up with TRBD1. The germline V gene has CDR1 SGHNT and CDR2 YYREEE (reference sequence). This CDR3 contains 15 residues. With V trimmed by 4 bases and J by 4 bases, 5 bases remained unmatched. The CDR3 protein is CASSMDRGRADTQYF. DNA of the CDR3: TGTGCCAGCAGCATGGACAGGGGGCGTGCAGATACGCAGTATTTT.

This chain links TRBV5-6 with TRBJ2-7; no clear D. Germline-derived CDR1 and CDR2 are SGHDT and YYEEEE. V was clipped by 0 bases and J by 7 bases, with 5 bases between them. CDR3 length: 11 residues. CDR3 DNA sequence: TGTGCCAGCAGCTTGGCCGCGGAGCAGTACTTC. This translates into CASSLAAEQYF.

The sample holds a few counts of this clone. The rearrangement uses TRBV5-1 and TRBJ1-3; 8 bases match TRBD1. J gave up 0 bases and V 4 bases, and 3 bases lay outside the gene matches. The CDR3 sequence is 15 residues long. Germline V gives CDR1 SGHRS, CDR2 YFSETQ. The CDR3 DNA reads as TGCGCCAGCAGCGTGGACAGGGACTCTGGAAACACCATATATTTT. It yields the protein CASSVDRDSGNTIYF.

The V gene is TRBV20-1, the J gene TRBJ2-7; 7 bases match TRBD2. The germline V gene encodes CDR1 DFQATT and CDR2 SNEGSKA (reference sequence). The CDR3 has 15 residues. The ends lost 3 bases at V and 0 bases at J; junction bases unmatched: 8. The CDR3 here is CSASGSGASSYEQYF. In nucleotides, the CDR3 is TGCAGTGCTAGTGGAAGCGGGGCTAGCTCCTACGAGCAGTACTTC.

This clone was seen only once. The CDR3 nucleotides are TGCGCCAGCAGCACCCTGAGGATCGGACAGACTGCAACTAATGAAAAACTGTTTTTT. Translated, it gives CASSTLRIGQTATNEKLFF. V and J are TRBV4-3 and TRBJ1-4, with D perhaps matching TRBD1 (6 bases). The CDR3 consists of 19 residues. Germline V gives CDR1 LGHNA, CDR2 YSLEER. V dropped 5 bases and J dropped 0 bases, with 22 bases sitting between them.

The CDR3 is CASRFQGVAYGYTF. The CDR3 bases are TGTGCCAGCAGATTTCAGGGGGTGGCCTATGGCTACACCTTC. The rearrangement joins TRBV5-6 to TRBJ1-2, with 7 bases identical to TRBD1. Trimming cost V 5 bases and J 4 bases; bases outside gene matches: 8. Germline V gene lookup returns CDR1 SGHDT and CDR2 YYEEEE. The CDR3 length is 14 residues.

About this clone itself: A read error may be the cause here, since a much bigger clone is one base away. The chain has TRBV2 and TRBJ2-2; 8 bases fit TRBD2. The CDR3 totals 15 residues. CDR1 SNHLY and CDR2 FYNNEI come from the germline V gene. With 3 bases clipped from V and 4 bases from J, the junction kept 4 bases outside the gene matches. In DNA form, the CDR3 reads TGTGCCAGCAGTGACGGGGGGGCGGGCACCGGGGAGCTGTTTTTT. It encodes CASSDGGAGTGELFF.

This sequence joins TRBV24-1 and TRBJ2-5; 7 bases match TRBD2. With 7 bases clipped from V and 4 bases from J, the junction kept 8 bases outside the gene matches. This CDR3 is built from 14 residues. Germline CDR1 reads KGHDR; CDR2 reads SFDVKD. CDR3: CATRASGILETQYF. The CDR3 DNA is TGTGCCACCAGAGCTAGCGGAATCCTAGAGACCCAGTACTTC.

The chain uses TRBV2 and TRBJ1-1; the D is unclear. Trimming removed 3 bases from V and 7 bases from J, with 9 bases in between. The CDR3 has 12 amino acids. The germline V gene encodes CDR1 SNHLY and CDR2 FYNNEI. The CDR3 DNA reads TGTGCCAGCAGTGACGGGGTTGGTGAAGCTTTCTTT. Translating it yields CASSDGVGEAFF. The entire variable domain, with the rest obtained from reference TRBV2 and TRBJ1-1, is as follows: EPEVTQTPSHQVTQMGQEVILRCVPISNHLYFYWYRQILGQKVEFLVSFYNNEISEKSEIFDDQFSVERPDGSNFTLKIRSTKLEDSAMYFCASSDGVGEAFFGQGTRLTVV.

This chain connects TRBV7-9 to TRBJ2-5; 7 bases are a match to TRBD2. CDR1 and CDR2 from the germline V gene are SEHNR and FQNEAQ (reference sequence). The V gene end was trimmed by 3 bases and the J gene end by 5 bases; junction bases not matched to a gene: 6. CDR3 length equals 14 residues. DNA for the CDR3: TGTGCCAGCAGCTTTTGGGGGAGGGAGGAGACCCAGTACTTC. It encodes CASSFWGREETQYF.

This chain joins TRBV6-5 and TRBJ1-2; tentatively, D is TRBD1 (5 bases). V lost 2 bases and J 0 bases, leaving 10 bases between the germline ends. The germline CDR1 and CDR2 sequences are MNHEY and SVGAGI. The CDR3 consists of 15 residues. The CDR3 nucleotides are TGTGCCAGCAGTTACCTTTCAGGGCCTAACTATGGCTACACCTTC. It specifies CASSYLSGPNYGYTF.

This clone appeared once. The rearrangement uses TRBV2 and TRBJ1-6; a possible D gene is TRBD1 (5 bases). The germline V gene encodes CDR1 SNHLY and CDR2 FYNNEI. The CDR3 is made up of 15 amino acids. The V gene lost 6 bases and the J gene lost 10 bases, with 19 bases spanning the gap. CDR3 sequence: CASSNRGGEGSPLHF. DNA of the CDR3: TGTGCCAGCAGCAATAGGGGAGGGGAAGGATCACCCCTCCACTTT.

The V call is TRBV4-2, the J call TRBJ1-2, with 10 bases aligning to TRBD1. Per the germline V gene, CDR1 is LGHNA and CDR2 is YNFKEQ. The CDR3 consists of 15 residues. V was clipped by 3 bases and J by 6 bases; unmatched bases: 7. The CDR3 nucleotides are TGTGCCAGCAGCCAGGACAGACAGGGGGCGAATGGCTACACCTTC. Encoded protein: CASSQDRQGANGYTF.

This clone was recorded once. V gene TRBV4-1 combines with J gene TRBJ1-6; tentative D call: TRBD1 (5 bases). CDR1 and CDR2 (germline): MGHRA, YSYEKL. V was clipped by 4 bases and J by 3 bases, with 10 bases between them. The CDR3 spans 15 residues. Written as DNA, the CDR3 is TGCGCCAGCAGCCTCGACAGAAACTATAATTCACCCCTCCACTTT. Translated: CASSLDRNYNSPLHF.

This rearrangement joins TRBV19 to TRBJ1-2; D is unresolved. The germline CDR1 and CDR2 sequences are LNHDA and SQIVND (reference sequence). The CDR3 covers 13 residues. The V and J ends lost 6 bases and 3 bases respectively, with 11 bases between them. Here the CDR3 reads CASSLPRDYGYTF. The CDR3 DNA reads TGTGCCAGTAGCCTACCGAGGGACTATGGCTACACCTTC.

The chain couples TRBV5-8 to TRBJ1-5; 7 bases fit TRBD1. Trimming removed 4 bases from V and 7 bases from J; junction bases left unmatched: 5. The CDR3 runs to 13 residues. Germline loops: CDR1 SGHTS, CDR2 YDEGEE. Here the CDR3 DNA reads TGTGCCAGCAGCCCTAACAGGGGCCAGCCCCAGCATTTT. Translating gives CASSPNRGQPQHF. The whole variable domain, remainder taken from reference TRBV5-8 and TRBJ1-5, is EAGVTQSPTHLIKTRGQQATLRCSPISGHTSVYWYQQALGLGLQFLLWYDEGEERNRGNFPPRFSGRQFPNYSSELNVNALELEDSALYLCASSPNRGQPQHFGDGTRLSIL.

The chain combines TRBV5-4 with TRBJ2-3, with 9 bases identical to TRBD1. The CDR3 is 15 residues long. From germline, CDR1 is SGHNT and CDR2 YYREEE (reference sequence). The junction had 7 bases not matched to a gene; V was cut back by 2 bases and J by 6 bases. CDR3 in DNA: TGTGCCAGCAGCTTCCCGGGACAGGGTGCCGATACGCAGTATTTT. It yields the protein CASSFPGQGADTQYF.

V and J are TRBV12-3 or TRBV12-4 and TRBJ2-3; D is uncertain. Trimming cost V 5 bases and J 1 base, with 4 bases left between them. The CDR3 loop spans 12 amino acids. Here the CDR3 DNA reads TGTGCCAGCAGTCGCGGCACAGATACGCAGTATTTT. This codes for CASSRGTDTQYF.

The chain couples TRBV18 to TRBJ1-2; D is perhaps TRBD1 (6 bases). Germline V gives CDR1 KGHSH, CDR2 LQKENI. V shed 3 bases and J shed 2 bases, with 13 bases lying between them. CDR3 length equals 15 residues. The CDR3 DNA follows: TGTGCCAGCTCACCGCAGGGGAACGAAAACTATGGCTACACCTTC. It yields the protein CASSPQGNENYGYTF.

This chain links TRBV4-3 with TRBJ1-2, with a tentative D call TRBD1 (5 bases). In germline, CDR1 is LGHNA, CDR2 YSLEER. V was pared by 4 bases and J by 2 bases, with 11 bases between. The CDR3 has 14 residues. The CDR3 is CASSPRRGNYGYTF. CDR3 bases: TGCGCCAGCAGCCCTCGACGGGGGAACTATGGCTACACCTTC.

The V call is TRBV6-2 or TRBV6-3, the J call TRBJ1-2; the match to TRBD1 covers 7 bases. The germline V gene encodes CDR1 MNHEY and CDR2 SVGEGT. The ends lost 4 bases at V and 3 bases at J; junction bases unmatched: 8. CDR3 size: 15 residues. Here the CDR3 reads CASSSTGQSDYGYTF. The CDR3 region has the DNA TGTGCCAGCAGTTCAACGGGACAGTCTGACTATGGCTACACCTTC.

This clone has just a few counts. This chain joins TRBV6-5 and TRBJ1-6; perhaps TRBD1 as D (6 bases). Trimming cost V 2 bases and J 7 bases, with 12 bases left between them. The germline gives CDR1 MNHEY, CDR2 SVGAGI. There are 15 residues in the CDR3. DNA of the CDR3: TGTGCCAGCAGTTACGCCGGTACAGGGAATTCACCCCTCCACTTT. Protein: CASSYAGTGNSPLHF.

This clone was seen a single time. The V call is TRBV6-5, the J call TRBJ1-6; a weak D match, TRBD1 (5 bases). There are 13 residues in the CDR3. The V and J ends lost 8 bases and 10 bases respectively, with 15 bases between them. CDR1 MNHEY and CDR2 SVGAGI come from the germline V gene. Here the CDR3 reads CASSQERSSPLHF. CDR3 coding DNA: TGTGCCAGCTCACAGGAGAGATCCTCACCCCTCCACTTT.

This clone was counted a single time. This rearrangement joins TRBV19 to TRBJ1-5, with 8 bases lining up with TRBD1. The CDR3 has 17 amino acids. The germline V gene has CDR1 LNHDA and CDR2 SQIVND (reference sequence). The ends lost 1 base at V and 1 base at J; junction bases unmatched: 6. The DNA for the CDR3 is TGTGCCAGTAGTATAGCAGGGGGCGCGGCAAGCAATCAGCCCCAGCATTTT. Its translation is CASSIAGGAASNQPQHF.

The chain's CDR3 is CASSGPGQGEETQYF. The CDR3 DNA is TGTGCCAGCAGCGGTCCGGGACAGGGAGAAGAGACCCAGTACTTC. The chain uses TRBV3-1 (or the pseudogene TRBV3-2) and TRBJ2-5, with TRBD1 identical over 9 bases. The V gene end was trimmed by 5 bases and the J gene end by 3 bases; junction bases not matched to a gene: 7. The CDR3 length is 15 residues. Germline CDR1 LGHDT, CDR2 YNNKEL (reference sequence).